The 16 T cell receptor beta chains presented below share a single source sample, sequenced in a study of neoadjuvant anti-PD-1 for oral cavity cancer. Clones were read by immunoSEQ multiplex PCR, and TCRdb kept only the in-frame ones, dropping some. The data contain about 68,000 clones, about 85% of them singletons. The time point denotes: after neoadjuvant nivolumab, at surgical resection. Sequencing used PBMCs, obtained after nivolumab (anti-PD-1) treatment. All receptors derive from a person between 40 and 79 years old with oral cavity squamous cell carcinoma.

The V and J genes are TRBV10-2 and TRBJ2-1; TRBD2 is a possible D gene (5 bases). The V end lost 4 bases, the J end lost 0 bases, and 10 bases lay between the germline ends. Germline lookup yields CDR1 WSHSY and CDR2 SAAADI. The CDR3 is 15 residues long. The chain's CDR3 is CASSVWETSYNEQFF. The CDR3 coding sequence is TGCGCCAGCAGTGTCTGGGAGACCTCCTACAATGAGCAGTTCTTC.

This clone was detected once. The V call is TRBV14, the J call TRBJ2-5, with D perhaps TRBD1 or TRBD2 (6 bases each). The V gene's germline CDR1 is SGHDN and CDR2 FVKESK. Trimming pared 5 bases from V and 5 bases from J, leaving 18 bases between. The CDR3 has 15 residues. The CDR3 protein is CASSSRDGGRETQYF. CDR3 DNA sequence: TGTGCCAGCAGCTCCCGTGACGGGGGCAGGGAGACCCAGTACTTC.

CDR3: CASSWTGLNEQFF. DNA for the CDR3: TGTGCCAGCAGCTGGACAGGTTTGAATGAGCAGTTCTTC. The chain has TRBV5-4 and TRBJ2-1, with TRBD1 matching over 7 bases. The CDR3 is 13 residues long. V lost 3 bases to trimming and J lost 7 bases; unmatched junction nucleotides: 4. In germline, CDR1 is SGHNT, CDR2 YYREEE (reference sequence).

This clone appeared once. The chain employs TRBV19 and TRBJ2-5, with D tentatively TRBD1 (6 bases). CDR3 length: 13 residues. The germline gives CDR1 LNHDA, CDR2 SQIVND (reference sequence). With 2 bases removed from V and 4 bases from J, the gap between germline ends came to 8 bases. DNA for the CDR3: TGTGCCAGTAGTATAACGACAGGAGAGACCCAGTACTTC. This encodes CASSITTGETQYF.

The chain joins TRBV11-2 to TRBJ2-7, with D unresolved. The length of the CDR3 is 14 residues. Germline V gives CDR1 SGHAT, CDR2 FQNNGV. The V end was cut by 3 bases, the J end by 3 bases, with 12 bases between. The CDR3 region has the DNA TGTGCCAGCAGCTTCTCCGGAACCAACTACGAGCAGTACTTC. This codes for CASSFSGTNYEQYF.

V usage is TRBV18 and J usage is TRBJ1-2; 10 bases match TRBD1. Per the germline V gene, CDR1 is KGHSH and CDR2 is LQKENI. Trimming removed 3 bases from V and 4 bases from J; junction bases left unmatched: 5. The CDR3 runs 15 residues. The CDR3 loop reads CASSPPGQGRYGYTF. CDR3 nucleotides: TGTGCCAGCTCACCCCCGGGACAGGGGCGCTATGGCTACACCTTC.

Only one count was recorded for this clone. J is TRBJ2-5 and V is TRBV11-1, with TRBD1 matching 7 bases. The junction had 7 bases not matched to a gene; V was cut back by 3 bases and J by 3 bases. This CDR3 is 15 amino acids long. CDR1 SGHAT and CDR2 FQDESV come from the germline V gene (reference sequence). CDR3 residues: CASSFEQGRKETQYF. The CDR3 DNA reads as TGTGCCAGCAGCTTCGAACAGGGGCGAAAAGAGACCCAGTACTTC.

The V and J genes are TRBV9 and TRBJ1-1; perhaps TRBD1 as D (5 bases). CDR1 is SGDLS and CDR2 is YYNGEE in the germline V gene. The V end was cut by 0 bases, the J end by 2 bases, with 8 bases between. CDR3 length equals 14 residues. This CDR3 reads CASSVVQGNTEAFF. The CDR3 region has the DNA TGTGCCAGCAGCGTAGTGCAGGGAAACACTGAAGCTTTCTTT.

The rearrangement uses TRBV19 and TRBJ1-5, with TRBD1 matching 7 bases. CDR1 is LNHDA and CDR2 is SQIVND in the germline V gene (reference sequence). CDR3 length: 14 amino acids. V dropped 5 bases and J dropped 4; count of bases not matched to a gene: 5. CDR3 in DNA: TGTGCCAGTAGTCGGGACAGAACAAATCAGCCCCAGCATTTT. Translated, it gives CASSRDRTNQPQHF.

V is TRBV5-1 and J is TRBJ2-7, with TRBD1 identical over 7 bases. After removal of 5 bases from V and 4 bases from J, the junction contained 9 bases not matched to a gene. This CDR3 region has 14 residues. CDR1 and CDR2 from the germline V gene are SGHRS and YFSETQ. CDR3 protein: CASSSPDRAYEQYF. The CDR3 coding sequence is TGCGCCAGCAGTTCCCCCGACAGGGCTTACGAGCAGTACTTC.

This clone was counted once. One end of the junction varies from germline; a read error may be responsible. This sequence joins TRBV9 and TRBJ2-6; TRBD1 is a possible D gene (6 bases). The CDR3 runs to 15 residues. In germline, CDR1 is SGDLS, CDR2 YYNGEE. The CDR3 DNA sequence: TGTGCCAGCAGCTTCCCCACAGGGTTGGCCGACGTCCTGACTTTC. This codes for CASSFPTGLADVLTF.

CDR3 DNA: TGTGCCTGGAGTTACTCCCGGCCGGGGGAGCAGTACTTC. It specifies CAWSYSRPGEQYF. V gene TRBV30 combines with J gene TRBJ2-7; D possibly corresponds to TRBD2 (5 bases). From germline, CDR1 is GTSNPN and CDR2 SVGIG (reference sequence). The CDR3 length is 13 residues. Trimming took off 2 bases at V and 7 bases at J, with 15 bases between the two ends.

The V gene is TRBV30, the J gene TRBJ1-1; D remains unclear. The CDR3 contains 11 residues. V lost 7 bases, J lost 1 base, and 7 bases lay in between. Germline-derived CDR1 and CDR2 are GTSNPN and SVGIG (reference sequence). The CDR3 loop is CAFTRNTEAFF. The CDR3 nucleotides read TGTGCCTTCACACGGAACACTGAAGCTTTCTTT.

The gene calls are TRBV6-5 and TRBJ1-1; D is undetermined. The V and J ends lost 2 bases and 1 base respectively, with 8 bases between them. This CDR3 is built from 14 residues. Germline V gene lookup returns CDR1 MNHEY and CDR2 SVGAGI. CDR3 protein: CASSYGRRNTEAFF. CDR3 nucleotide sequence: TGTGCCAGCAGTTACGGCAGGAGGAACACTGAAGCTTTCTTT.

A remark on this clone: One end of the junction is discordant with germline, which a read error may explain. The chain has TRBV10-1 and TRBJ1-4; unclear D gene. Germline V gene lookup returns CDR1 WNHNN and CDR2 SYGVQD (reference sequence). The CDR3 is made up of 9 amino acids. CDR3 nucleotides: TGCGCCAAGTCGACCGCGCCCCTCTTT. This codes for CAKSTAPLF.

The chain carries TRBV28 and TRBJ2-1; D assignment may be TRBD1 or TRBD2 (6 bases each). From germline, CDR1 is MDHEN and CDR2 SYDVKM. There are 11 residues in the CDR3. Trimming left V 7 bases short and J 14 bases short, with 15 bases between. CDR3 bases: TGTGCCAGCAAAATCGGGGGCGCGGAGTTCTTC. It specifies CASKIGGAEFF. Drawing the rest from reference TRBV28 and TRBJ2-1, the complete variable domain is DVKVTQSSRYLVKRTGEKVFLECVQDMDHENMFWYRQDPGLGLRLIYFSYDVKMKEKGDIPEGYSVSREKKERFSLILESASTNQTSMYLCASKIGGAEFFGPGTRLTVL.